A selection of T cell receptor beta chains follows, all from one sample in a study of blood T cells in healthy people across ages. TCRdb processed the 5' RACE reads anew with MiXCR; each CDR3 protein has one entry. The repertoire holds approximately 760,000 distinct CDR3 sequences, approximately 25% seen once, with more than 7.5% in the top ten. The same data also contributed to another study, on T cells of mothers and their children.

The sequenced sample consisted of blood. The receptor set was obtained from a boy younger than 18 in good health. Both conserved end residues are part of each CDR3. Each record gives: D gene, J gene, V gene, clone size, CDR3 protein, CDR3 DNA. D genes are given only for firm matches. Clone size appears in some rows only: once, few, many, or a class for an expanded clone.

.	TRBJ2-7	TRBV4-3	few	CASSQEVAGAHEQYF	TGCGCCAGCAGCCAAGAGGTGGCGGGGGCCCACGAGCAGTACTTC
.	TRBJ2-1	TRBV2	.	CASSDALGNNEQFF	TGTGCCAGCAGTGACGCGCTAGGCAACAATGAGCAGTTCTTC
TRBD1	TRBJ1-2	TRBV4-2	few	CARTFTQGEGYTF	TGTGCCCGCACCTTTACACAGGGGGAAGGCTACACCTTC
TRBD1	TRBJ2-1	TRBV29-1	.	CSVGMPGQGNNEQFF	TGCAGCGTCGGGATGCCGGGACAGGGTAACAATGAGCAGTTCTTC
.	TRBJ2-1	TRBV3-1	few	CASSQGRGSNEQFF	TGTGCCAGCAGCCAAGGGAGAGGGTCCAATGAGCAGTTCTTC
.	TRBJ1-5	TRBV28	many	CASSPVSHGNQPQHF	TGTGCCAGCAGCCCGGTTTCACATGGCAATCAGCCCCAGCATTTT
.	TRBJ2-5	TRBV7-2	.	CASSFGLDGTQYF	TGTGCCAGCAGCTTTGGGCTAGACGGGACCCAGTACTTC
.	TRBJ1-1	TRBV12-3/TRBV12-4	few	CASSFGQGPTEAFF	TGTGCCAGCAGTTTTGGGCAGGGACCAACTGAAGCTTTCTTT
TRBD1	TRBJ2-7	TRBV19	.	CATGQGISYEQYF	TGTGCCACCGGACAGGGGATCTCCTACGAGCAGTACTTC
.	TRBJ2-1	TRBV6-1	.	CASSDFGQGLYNEQFF	TGTGCCAGCAGTGATTTTGGGCAGGGACTCTACAATGAGCAGTTCTTC
TRBD1	TRBJ2-5	TRBV15	.	CATSSHRTGEQYF	TGTGCCACCAGCAGCCACAGGACAGGGGAGCAGTACTTC
.	TRBJ1-4	TRBV7-2	.	CASSLEGRDEKLFF	TGTGCCAGCAGCTTAGAGGGCAGAGATGAAAAACTGTTTTTT
TRBD1	TRBJ2-7	TRBV2	.	CASSHSGTGISYYEQYF	TGTGCCAGCAGTCACAGTGGGACAGGGATATCCTACTACGAGCAGTACTTC
.	TRBJ2-3	TRBV29-1	many	CSEWREDTQYF	TGCAGCGAGTGGAGGGAGGATACGCAGTATTTT
.	TRBJ2-3	TRBV29-1	.	CSIRGTDTQYF	TGCAGCATAAGGGGGACAGATACGCAGTATTTT
.	TRBJ2-7	TRBV11-2	.	CASSLALGIYEQYF	TGTGCCAGCAGCTTAGCCCTCGGAATCTACGAGCAGTACTTC
.	TRBJ2-2	TRBV2	.	CASSEPGTGELFF	TGTGCCAGCAGTGAACCAGGAACCGGGGAGCTGTTTTTT
TRBD2	TRBJ2-5	TRBV4-2	.	CASSQGRLAEEETQYF	TGTGCCAGCAGCCAAGGTAGACTAGCGGAAGAAGAGACCCAGTACTTC
.	TRBJ2-7	TRBV7-9	.	CASSSGIPGTDSYEQYF	TGTGCCAGCAGCTCAGGAATCCCCGGGACGGACTCCTACGAGCAGTACTTC
.	TRBJ2-1	TRBV4-3	once	CASSPEHWRGAEYNEQFF	TGCGCCAGCAGCCCCGAACATTGGAGGGGAGCTGAATACAATGAGCAGTTCTTC